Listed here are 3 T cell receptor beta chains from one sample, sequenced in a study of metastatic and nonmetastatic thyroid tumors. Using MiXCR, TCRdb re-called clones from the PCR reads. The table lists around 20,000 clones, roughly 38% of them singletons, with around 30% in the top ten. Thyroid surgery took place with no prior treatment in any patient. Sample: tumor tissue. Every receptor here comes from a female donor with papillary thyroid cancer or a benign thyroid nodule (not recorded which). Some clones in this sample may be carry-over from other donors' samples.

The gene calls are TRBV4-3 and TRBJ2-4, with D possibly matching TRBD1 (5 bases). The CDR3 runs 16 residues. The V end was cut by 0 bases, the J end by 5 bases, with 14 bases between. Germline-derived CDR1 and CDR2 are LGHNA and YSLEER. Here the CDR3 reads CASSQDRQGGENIQYF. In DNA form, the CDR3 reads TGCGCCAGCAGCCAAGATCGCCAGGGTGGAGAAAACATTCAGTACTTC.

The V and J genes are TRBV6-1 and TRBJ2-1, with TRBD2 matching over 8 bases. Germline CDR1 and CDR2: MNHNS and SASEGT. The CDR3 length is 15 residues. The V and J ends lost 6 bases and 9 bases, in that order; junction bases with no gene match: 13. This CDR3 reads CASRAGTRIGGEQFF. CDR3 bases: TGTGCCAGCAGGGCCGGGACTAGGATTGGGGGTGAGCAGTTCTTC.

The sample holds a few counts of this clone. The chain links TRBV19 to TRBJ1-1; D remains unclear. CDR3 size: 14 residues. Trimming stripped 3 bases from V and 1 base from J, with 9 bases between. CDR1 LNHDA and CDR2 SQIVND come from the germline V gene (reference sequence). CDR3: CASSIEWENTEAFF. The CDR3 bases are TGTGCCAGTAGTATTGAATGGGAGAACACTGAAGCTTTCTTT.